This T cell receptor (beta chain) was observed in a study of blood T cell repertoires in COVID-19. The table lists this clone with a count of one. Using immunoSEQ multiplex PCR, the repertoire was profiled, and TCRdb retains in-frame clones only, with some absent. This repertoire shows hundreds of thousands of clones, 75% to 85% found once; its top ten account for 3.5% to 4.5%. Sequenced material: PBMCs or T cells enriched from blood (not recorded which). The receptor comes from a man aged 30 to 39 with acute COVID-19.

The DNA for the CDR3 is TGTGCCAGCAGCGAGACAGGGGGCGGTTCACCCCTCCACTTT. It is translated as CASSETGGGSPLHF. The chain joins TRBV7-3 to TRBJ1-6, with 10 bases identical to TRBD1. The V gene's germline CDR1 is SGHTA and CDR2 FQGTGA. The V segment lost 5 bases and the J segment 9 bases; nucleotides outside the gene matches: 4. The CDR3 totals 14 residues.